The 16 T cell receptor beta chains below were found in one sample sequenced in a study of beta chain features in type 1 diabetes listed by TCRdb under 2018. These receptors' antigens are unknown. What the research found in general, with its limitations: A moderate but significant shortening of TCRB CDR3 length was observed in type 1 diabetes patients in all four CD4+ subsets.

Preparation of the library involved the immunoSEQ multiplex PCR assay. The entire amount of isolated RNA was reverse transcribed using the High Capacity cDNA Reverse Transcription Kit, so the sequenced TCRB transcripts were expressed ones. TCRdb mirrors the immuneACCESS table, restricted to in-frame sequences. Some clones are absent from its copies; in checked studies, under half trace to an unresolved V gene, and the reason for the others is unknown. For this sample the table gives hundreds of thousands of clones, of which about an eighth were detected only once. Of the sample, approximately 0.022% falls within the top ten clones. Sample: naive CD4+ T cells from blood. In light of the paper, this sample's cell subset or site label describes: true naive CD4+ T cells. These receptor sequences come from a man younger than 35 with type 1 diabetes.

The rearrangement uses TRBV5-4 and TRBJ2-6; D remains ambiguous. The CDR3 covers 17 residues. Germline V gives CDR1 SGHNT, CDR2 YYREEE (reference sequence). V shed 0 bases and J shed 0 bases, with 10 bases lying between them. The CDR3 spells CASSLVAESSGANVLTF. Here the CDR3 DNA reads TGTGCCAGCAGCTTGGTGGCGGAGAGCTCTGGGGCCAACGTCCTGACTTTC. Full variable domain (remainder filled in from reference TRBV5-4 and TRBJ2-6): ETGVTQSPTHLIKTRGQQVTLRCSSQSGHNTVSWYQQALGQGPQFIFQYYREEENGRGNFPPRFSGLQFPNYSSELNVNALELDDSALYLCASSLVAESSGANVLTFGAGSRLTVL.

This clone was detected only a few times. DNA for the CDR3: TGTGCCAGCAGCTTATCAGGGGTCGGCTACACCTTC. Translated: CASSLSGVGYTF. This chain uses TRBV7-3 with TRBJ1-2; perhaps TRBD1 as D (6 bases). This CDR3 region has 12 residues. V was shortened by 2 bases and J by 8 bases, with 9 bases between the two germline ends. Per germline, CDR1 SGHTA and CDR2 FQGTGA.

As for this clone: Other DNA sequences in the sample encode the same CDR3. The genes are TRBV5-1 and TRBJ1-4; TRBD1 might be the D (5 bases). The CDR3 has 15 residues. CDR1 and CDR2 from the germline V gene are SGHRS and YFSETQ. The V end lost 1 base, the J end lost 2 bases, and 9 bases lay between the germline ends. The CDR3 protein is CASSLSGATNEKLFF. The CDR3 bases are TGCGCCAGCAGCTTGTCCGGGGCGACTAATGAAAAACTGTTTTTT.

The chain employs TRBV19 and TRBJ1-1; D not resolved. The germline V and J ends were trimmed by 0 bases and 0 bases, with 11 bases remaining between them. In germline, CDR1 is LNHDA, CDR2 SQIVND (reference sequence). CDR3 length: 16 residues. The CDR3 protein is CASSIDLGSMNTEAFF. In nucleotides, the CDR3 is TGTGCCAGTAGTATAGATCTAGGGAGCATGAACACTGAAGCTTTCTTT.

Turning to this clone: The same CDR3 can be traced to other DNA sequences in this sample. The chain employs TRBV6-5 and TRBJ1-2; perhaps TRBD1 as D (6 bases). The CDR3 covers 13 residues. The V gene lost 5 bases and the J gene lost 2 bases, with 9 bases spanning the gap. CDR1 and CDR2 (germline): MNHEY, SVGAGI. CDR3 sequence reads: CASSTTGNYGYTF. CDR3 in DNA: TGTGCCAGCAGTACAACAGGGAACTATGGCTACACCTTC.

This clone was counted between two and nine times. The rearrangement joins TRBV7-2 to TRBJ1-1; possibly TRBD1 for D (5 bases). The CDR3 has 13 residues. The ends were cut back, 5 bases at V and 6 bases at J, with 13 bases in the middle. CDR1 and CDR2 from the germline V gene are SGHTA and FQGNSA. The CDR3 DNA reads TGTGCCAGCAGCGGGACGGGCGCGGCTGAAGCTTTCTTT. This gives the protein CASSGTGAAEAFF. Based on the CDR3 plus reference TRBV7-2 and TRBJ1-1, the full variable domain is GAGVSQSPSNKVTEKGKDVELRCDPISGHTALYWYRQSLGQGLEFLIYFQGNSAPDKSGLPSDRFSAERTGGSVSTLTIQRTQQEDSAVYLCASSGTGAAEAFFGQGTRLTVV.

This clone was recorded a few times. The chain links TRBV18 to TRBJ1-5; TRBD1 agrees at 7 bases. The germline V gene has CDR1 KGHSH and CDR2 LQKENI. This CDR3 region has 16 residues. Trimming cost V 1 base and J 6 bases; bases outside gene matches: 9. This CDR3 is CASSPRETGFGQPQHF. The CDR3 DNA follows: TGTGCCAGCTCACCACGGGAGACAGGGTTCGGTCAGCCCCAGCATTTT.

V and J are TRBV28 and TRBJ2-5; 7 nucleotides line up with TRBD1. The CDR3 length is 15 residues. Germline-derived CDR1 and CDR2 are MDHEN and SYDVKM. Trimming at V came to 6 bases and at J to 3 bases, leaving 10 bases not matched to a gene. The CDR3 reads CASRLRGTVEETQYF. In nucleotides, the CDR3 is TGTGCCAGCAGGCTACGAGGGACAGTAGAAGAGACCCAGTACTTC.

This chain uses TRBV14 with TRBJ1-1; D is unclear. The V gene's germline CDR1 is SGHDN and CDR2 FVKESK. The CDR3 extends over 13 amino acids. Deletions cut 1 base from V and 8 bases from J, with 11 bases between. CDR3 DNA: TGTGCCAGCAGCCAAGCTTTGGACGGAGAAGCTTTCTTT. It specifies CASSQALDGEAFF.

A few counts support this clone. The chain employs TRBV18 and TRBJ1-6; 8 bases are a match to TRBD1. V lost 1 base and J lost 9; bases outside the gene matches: 11. This CDR3 contains 17 residues. Germline CDR1 KGHSH, CDR2 LQKENI. The CDR3, as DNA: TGTGCCAGCTCACCACGGGGACAGGTACCCAATCGTTCACCCCTCCACTTT. Translating gives CASSPRGQVPNRSPLHF.

V and J are TRBV18 and TRBJ2-7; unclear D gene. Germline V gene lookup returns CDR1 KGHSH and CDR2 LQKENI. This CDR3 is 15 amino acids long. Trimming took off 3 bases at V and 6 bases at J, with 18 bases between the two ends. CDR3 protein: CASSPAAATVSEQYF. CDR3 in DNA: TGTGCCAGCTCACCGGCAGCAGCTACCGTAAGCGAGCAGTACTTC. Full variable domain (outside the CDR3, taken from reference TRBV18 and TRBJ2-7): NAGVMQNPRHLVRRRGQEARLRCSPMKGHSHVYWYRQLPEEGLKFMVYLQKENIIDESGMPKERFSAEFPKEGPSILRIQQVVRGDSAAYFCASSPAAATVSEQYFGPGTRLTVT.

The sample holds a few counts of this clone. V and J are TRBV4-1 and TRBJ1-5; D remains ambiguous. The CDR3 loop spans 14 amino acids. The V gene's germline CDR1 is MGHRA and CDR2 YSYEKL. Trimming took off 2 bases at V and 7 bases at J, with 12 bases between the two ends. The CDR3 here is CASSQIGLGQPQHF. The CDR3 DNA sequence: TGCGCCAGCAGCCAAATAGGGTTAGGACAGCCCCAGCATTTT.

The chain has TRBV18 and TRBJ2-5, with TRBD2 matching 7 bases. Germline lookup yields CDR1 KGHSH and CDR2 LQKENI. This CDR3 is 13 amino acids long. V shed 3 bases and J 2 bases; nucleotides not matched to a gene: 0. The CDR3 nucleotides are TGTGCCAGCTCACCTAGCGGGCAAGAGACCCAGTACTTC. Amino acids: CASSPSGQETQYF.

This clone was detected only a few times. J is TRBJ2-3 and V is TRBV7-2; D is undetermined. Germline lookup yields CDR1 SGHTA and CDR2 FQGNSA. Trimming took off 4 bases at V and 1 base at J, with 15 bases between the two ends. The CDR3 is 16 amino acids. CDR3 DNA: TGTGCCAGCAGCTCTGGAGCGATGGGTGGCACAGATACGCAGTATTTT. Encoded protein: CASSSGAMGGTDTQYF.

This chain links TRBV4-2 with TRBJ2-7; no definite D call. Between the trimmed V and J ends, which lost 0 bases and 3 bases, there was a span of 6 bases. The length of the CDR3 is 13 residues. CDR1 LGHNA and CDR2 YNFKEQ come from the germline V gene. CDR3 coding DNA: TGTGCCAGCAGCCAAGATAACGGCTACGAGCAGTACTTC. It is translated as CASSQDNGYEQYF.

This rearrangement joins TRBV12-5 to TRBJ1-1, with D unresolved. With 2 bases removed from V and 4 bases from J, the gap between germline ends came to 5 bases. The CDR3 sequence is 12 residues long. The germline V gene has CDR1 LGHNT and CDR2 FRNRAP. The CDR3 protein is CASGLWGTEAFF. The CDR3 DNA reads as TGTGCTAGTGGTTTGTGGGGCACTGAAGCTTTCTTT.